This T cell receptor (beta chain) was recorded in a study of blood T cell repertoires in COVID-19. Study-wide context: Specimens from acute and convalescent COVID-19 originated in the United States, Italy and Spain.

As processed by the authors: Scientists estimated how many nucleated cells there were by amplifying reference gene primers. Measured with immunoSEQ multiplex PCR; TCRdb has only the in-frame clones, and not every one. D and trimming were read from the DNA, whereas the V and J calls and clone size are those reported in that table. In the table there are 200,000 to 250,000 clones, around 80% of which are singletons. The specimen was peripheral blood. This sequence was found in a human donor in a cohort sampled during active COVID-19.

The DNA of the CDR3 is TGTGCCAGCAGTCCTACTAGCGGGAGGGCCTACTCCTACGAGCAGTACTTC. Protein product: CASSPTSGRAYSYEQYF. The V gene is TRBV27, the J gene TRBJ2-7, with TRBD2 matching over 13 bases. The CDR3 covers 17 residues. Germline values: CDR1 MNHEY, CDR2 SMNVEV (reference sequence). The junction had 7 bases not matched to a gene; V was cut back by 5 bases and J by 0 bases.